This is a list of T cell receptor beta chains from one sample in a study of control samples from healthy donors and cancer patients. Clones were read by immunoSEQ multiplex PCR, and TCRdb kept only the in-frame ones, dropping some. The sample carries under 450,000 clones, 90% recorded once. Sequenced sample: PBMCs. Receptor source: a man between 40 and 49 years old with head and neck cancer. The CDR3 runs from the conserved cysteine through the conserved F or W. The order of the fields is J gene, V gene, clone size, D gene, CDR3 DNA, CDR3 protein. A D gene is named only where the DNA matches it firmly. Rows may omit the clone size; those that give it use once, few, many or a size class.

TRBJ2-3	TRBV6-5	NA	TRBD2	TGTGCCAGCAGAACTAGCGGTCACACAGATACGCAGTATTTT	CASRTSGHTDTQYF
TRBJ1-6	TRBV3-1/TRBV3-2	NA	NA	TGTGCCAGCAGCCAAAAACAGAGCTCCTATAATTCACCCCTCCACTTT	CASSQKQSSYNSPLHF
TRBJ1-6	TRBV2	once	TRBD1	TGTGCCAGCATTCGCACAGGGGGATTTTCACCCCTCCACTTT	CASIRTGGFSPLHF
TRBJ1-5	TRBV24-1	few	NA	TGTGCCACCAGTAGCGGGGGGTGGACGGGGTGGCCCCAGCATTTT	CATSSGGWTGWPQHF
TRBJ2-1	TRBV7-3	NA	NA	TGTGCCAGCAGGCGGGGAGGCTCCTACAATGAGCAGTTCTTC	CASRRGGSYNEQFF
TRBJ1-1	TRBV7-3	few	NA	TGTGCCAGCAGCTTGGGGTTCATGAACACTGAAGCTTTCTTT	CASSLGFMNTEAFF
TRBJ2-7	TRBV5-6	NA	NA	TGTGCCAGCACCTTCTCCACAGGGATGTACGAGCAGTACTTC	CASTFSTGMYEQYF
TRBJ1-1	TRBV12-3/TRBV12-4	NA	NA	TGTGCCAGTCTTATAGGGACTGAAGCTTTCTTT	CASLIGTEAFF
TRBJ1-5	TRBV3-1/TRBV3-2	once	NA	TGTGCCAGCAGCCAAGCAGGGACGAGCAATCAGCCCCAGCATTTT	CASSQAGTSNQPQHF
TRBJ2-5	TRBV6-2/TRBV6-3	NA	NA	TGTGCCAGCAGCCTTCCTTCAGGGGAGACCCAGTACTTC	CASSLPSGETQYF
TRBJ2-7	TRBV6-5	NA	NA	TGTGCCAGCAGCTTAGCAGGGGGGCTAGCCTACGAGCAGTACTTC	CASSLAGGLAYEQYF
TRBJ1-5	TRBV7-9	NA	TRBD1	TGTGCCAGCAGCCGGGACAGTGATCAGCCCCAGCATTTT	CASSRDSDQPQHF
TRBJ2-3	TRBV5-1	NA	NA	TGCGCCAGCAGCTTGGACGGCGTCGTAGAGGATACGCAGTATTTT	CASSLDGVVEDTQYF
TRBJ2-1	TRBV6-5	NA	NA	TGTGCCAGCAGTTACGCCGGACAGTCCTACAATGAGCAGTTCTTC	CASSYAGQSYNEQFF
TRBJ1-5	TRBV28	NA	TRBD1	TGTGCCAGCCGAATCCAACAGGGGTATCAGCCCCAGCATTTT	CASRIQQGYQPQHF
TRBJ2-3	TRBV6-5	NA	NA	TGTGCCAGCAAGGCCAGGGGCACAGATACGCAGTATTTT	CASKARGTDTQYF
TRBJ1-3	TRBV7-9	few	TRBD1	TGTGCCAGCAGTTCCGGGACAGGGTGGGGAAACACCATATATTTT	CASSSGTGWGNTIYF
TRBJ1-1	TRBV3-1/TRBV3-2	NA	NA	TGTGCCAGCAGCCCACTCCGGGGAGTCACTGAAGCTTTCTTT	CASSPLRGVTEAFF
TRBJ2-5	TRBV3-1/TRBV3-2	NA	NA	TGTGCCAGCAGCCAAGGACTCCAAGAGACCCAGTACTTC	CASSQGLQETQYF
TRBJ1-1	TRBV10-1	NA	NA	TGCGCCAGCAGCAACAGGAGAACTATGAACACTGAAGCTTTCTTT	CASSNRRTMNTEAFF
TRBJ2-1	TRBV13	NA	TRBD2	TGTGCCAGCAGCTCCCCTAGCGGGAAACCGTACAATGAGCAGTTCTTC	CASSSPSGKPYNEQFF
TRBJ1-2	TRBV7-9	few	NA	TGTGCCAGCAGCTCCTCGGGACACCTAGACTATGGCTACACCTTC	CASSSSGHLDYGYTF
TRBJ2-2	TRBV28	NA	NA	TGTGCCAGCAGTTTAGGGCCCCGGGAGCTGTTTTTT	CASSLGPRELFF
TRBJ1-4	TRBV9	NA	NA	TGTGCCAGCAGCGTAGCCCCGACTTCAACGGAAAAACTGTTTTTT	CASSVAPTSTEKLFF
TRBJ2-7	TRBV6-1	NA	NA	TGTGCCAGCAGTGACATTAGGGAGCAGTACTTC	CASSDIREQYF
TRBJ2-5	TRBV7-2	NA	TRBD2	TGTGCCAGCAGCTCTCGCGGGGGGCTCCAAGAGACCCAGTACTTC	CASSSRGGLQETQYF
TRBJ2-7	TRBV18	NA	NA	TGTGCCAGCTCACCACCGTCACAAAACACCTACGAGCAGTACTTC	CASSPPSQNTYEQYF
TRBJ1-5	TRBV3-1/TRBV3-2	NA	NA	TGTGCCAGCAGCCAGAGGGGGGGGAATCAGCCCCAGCATTTT	CASSQRGGNQPQHF
TRBJ2-5	TRBV30	NA	NA	TGTGCCTGGAGCTTTCGAGAGACCCAGTACTTC	CAWSFRETQYF
TRBJ1-2	TRBV19	NA	TRBD1	TGTGCCAGTAGTATAGGGCGACAGGGTACGTCTTATCAAGGCTACACCTTC	CASSIGRQGTSYQGYTF
TRBJ2-1	TRBV5-6	NA	NA	TGTGCCAGCAGCCTCATATGGGCGGGACAAGGCAATGAGCAGTTCTTC	CASSLIWAGQGNEQFF
TRBJ1-1	TRBV29-1	NA	NA	TGCAGCGTCCGAGCCCGGGTCCCCCCTAAGAACACTGAAGCTTTCTTT	CSVRARVPPKNTEAFF
TRBJ1-1	TRBV29-1	NA	NA	TGCAGCGTCCTTTTACAGGGTTTCTTCACTGAAGCTTTCTTT	CSVLLQGFFTEAFF
TRBJ2-1	TRBV29-1	NA	NA	TGCAGCGTTGCAGTGGGTTCCTACAATGAGCAGTTCTTC	CSVAVGSYNEQFF
TRBJ1-4	TRBV28	NA	TRBD1	TGTGCCAGCAGCCTGGACAGGGGAAGTGAAAAACTGTTTTTT	CASSLDRGSEKLFF
TRBJ1-5	TRBV29-1	NA	TRBD1	TGCAGCGTGAGACAGGGGGAACCGAATACCCAGCATTTT	CSVRQGEPNTQHF
TRBJ1-5	TRBV12-3/TRBV12-4	NA	NA	TGTGCCAGCAGTTTGGAAGATCAGCCCCAGCATTTT	CASSLEDQPQHF
TRBJ2-6	TRBV28	NA	NA	TGTGCCAGCAGTTTGCCCCCGGGGTTGGTGGGCTCTGGGGCCAACGTCCTGACTTTC	CASSLPPGLVGSGANVLTF
TRBJ2-2	TRBV15	once	NA	TGTGCCACCAGCAGAGATCACCCCGGGACAACGAACACCGGGGAGCTGTTTTTT	CATSRDHPGTTNTGELFF
TRBJ1-5	TRBV5-6	NA	TRBD1	TGTGCCAGCAGCTTCGCCGGACAGGGTGGCAATCAGCCCCAGCATTTT	CASSFAGQGGNQPQHF
TRBJ1-2	TRBV6-2/TRBV6-3	NA	NA	TGTGCCAGCAGTGGGCCAGCATATGGCTACACCTTC	CASSGPAYGYTF
TRBJ2-3	TRBV4-1	NA	TRBD1	TGCGCCAGCAGCCCGGGACAGGGGGCGAACCCAGATACGCAGTATTTT	CASSPGQGANPDTQYF
TRBJ2-1	TRBV5-1	NA	TRBD1	TGCGCCAGCAGCTGGGACAGGGTAGATGAGCAGTTCTTC	CASSWDRVDEQFF
TRBJ2-7	TRBV28	NA	TRBD1	TGTGCCAGCAGTCCCCCAGGGGGTTCAGCCTACGAGCAGTACTTC	CASSPPGGSAYEQYF
TRBJ2-5	TRBV11-2	NA	NA	TGTGCCAGCAGCTTATACCCGAGCAACCAAGAGACCCAGTACTTC	CASSLYPSNQETQYF
TRBJ1-4	TRBV4-1	NA	NA	TGCGCCAGCAGCCCCAGGACCTCAACTAATGAAAAACTGTTTTTT	CASSPRTSTNEKLFF
TRBJ1-1	TRBV4-1	NA	TRBD1	TGCGCCAGCAGCCGAGGACAGGCGGGGGACACTGAAGCTTTCTTT	CASSRGQAGDTEAFF
TRBJ2-6	TRBV2	NA	NA	TGTGCCAGCAGCGAACAGGTCTCTGGGGCCAACGTCCTGACTTTC	CASSEQVSGANVLTF
TRBJ2-1	TRBV28	NA	NA	TGTGCCAGCAGTTATAGAAATGAGCAGTTCTTC	CASSYRNEQFF
TRBJ2-2	TRBV29-1	once	TRBD1	TGCAGCGCAGGGACAGGCGACACCGGGGAGCTGTTTTTT	CSAGTGDTGELFF
TRBJ1-1	TRBV5-1	NA	NA	TGCGCCAGCAGCTTATTCGGACAGATGAACACTGAAGCTTTCTTT	CASSLFGQMNTEAFF
TRBJ2-7	TRBV7-9	NA	NA	TGTGCCAGCAACCTGCTTGGGGGCGGGTACGAGCAGTACTTC	CASNLLGGGYEQYF
TRBJ2-1	TRBV6-5	NA	NA	TGTGCCAGCAGGGGGTCGGGGGAGATCAACAATGAGCAGTTCTTC	CASRGSGEINNEQFF
TRBJ2-7	TRBV28	NA	NA	TGTGCCAGCAGTTTACTCAGTTTTGCTTCCTACGAGCAGTACTTC	CASSLLSFASYEQYF
TRBJ2-3	TRBV27	NA	NA	TGTGCCAGCAGTAACTGGGACGTACGCACAGATACGCAGTATTTT	CASSNWDVRTDTQYF
TRBJ1-5	TRBV24-1	NA	NA	TGTGCCACCCGAGCCGGGACAAGCAATCAGCCCCAGCATTTT	CATRAGTSNQPQHF
TRBJ1-1	TRBV6-5	few	NA	TGTGCCAGCAGTCGACGCGGGGGAGGGAACACTGAAGCTTTCTTT	CASSRRGGGNTEAFF
TRBJ1-1	TRBV2	NA	NA	TGTGCCAGCAGTGCCGACAGGAGGAACACTGAAGCTTTCTTT	CASSADRRNTEAFF